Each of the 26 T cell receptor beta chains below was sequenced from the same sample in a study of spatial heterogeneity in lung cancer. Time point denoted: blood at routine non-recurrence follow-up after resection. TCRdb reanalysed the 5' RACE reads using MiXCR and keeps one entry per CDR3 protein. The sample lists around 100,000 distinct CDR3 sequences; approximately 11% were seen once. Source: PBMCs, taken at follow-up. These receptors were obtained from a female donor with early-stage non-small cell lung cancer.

CDR3 DNA sequence: TGTGCCAGCAGCCAGACGGGAAACACCATATATTTT. Translated: CASSQTGNTIYF. The rearrangement uses TRBV9 and TRBJ1-3; the D is unclear. Trimming left V 4 bases short and J 4 bases short, with 6 bases between. This CDR3 has 12 residues. The germline V gene has CDR1 SGDLS and CDR2 YYNGEE.

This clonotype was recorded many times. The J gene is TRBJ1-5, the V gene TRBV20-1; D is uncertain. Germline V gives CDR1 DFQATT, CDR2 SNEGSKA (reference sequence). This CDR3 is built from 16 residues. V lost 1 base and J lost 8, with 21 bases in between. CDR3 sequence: CSARVKGDLWGKPQHF. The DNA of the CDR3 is TGCAGTGCTAGAGTTAAAGGCGATCTTTGGGGTAAGCCCCAGCATTTT.

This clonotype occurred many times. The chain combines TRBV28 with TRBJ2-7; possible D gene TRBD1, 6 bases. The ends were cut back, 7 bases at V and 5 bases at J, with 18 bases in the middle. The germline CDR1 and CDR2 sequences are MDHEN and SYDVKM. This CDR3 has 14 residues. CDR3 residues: CASKPPQGFDEQYF. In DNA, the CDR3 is TGTGCCAGCAAACCCCCACAGGGCTTCGACGAGCAGTACTTC.

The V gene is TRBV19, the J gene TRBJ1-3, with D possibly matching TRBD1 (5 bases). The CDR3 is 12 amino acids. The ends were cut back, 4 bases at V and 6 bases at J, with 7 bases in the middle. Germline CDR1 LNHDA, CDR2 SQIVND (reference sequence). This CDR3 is CASSSGQNTIYF. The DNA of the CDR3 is TGTGCCAGTAGTAGCGGACAAAACACCATATATTTT.

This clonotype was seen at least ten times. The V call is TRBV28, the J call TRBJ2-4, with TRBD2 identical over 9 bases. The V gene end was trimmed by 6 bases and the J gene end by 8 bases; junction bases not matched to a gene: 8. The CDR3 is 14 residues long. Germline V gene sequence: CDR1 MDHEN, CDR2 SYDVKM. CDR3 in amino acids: CASRAGTSTDIQYF. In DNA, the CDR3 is TGTGCCAGCAGAGCCGGGACTAGCACCGACATTCAGTACTTC. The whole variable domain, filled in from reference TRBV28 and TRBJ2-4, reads DVKVTQSSRYLVKRTGEKVFLECVQDMDHENMFWYRQDPGLGLRLIYFSYDVKMKEKGDIPEGYSVSREKKERFSLILESASTNQTSMYLCASRAGTSTDIQYFGAGTRLSVL.

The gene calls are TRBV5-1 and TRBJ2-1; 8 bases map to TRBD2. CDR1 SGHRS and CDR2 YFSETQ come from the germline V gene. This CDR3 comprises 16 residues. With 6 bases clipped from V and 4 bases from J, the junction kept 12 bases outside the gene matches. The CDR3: CASTRENPGGYNEQFF. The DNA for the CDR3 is TGCGCCAGCACCCGGGAGAATCCGGGAGGGTACAATGAGCAGTTCTTC.

DNA of the CDR3: TGTGCCAGCAGCCAAGATAGGGCTAGTCATGAGCAGTTCTTC. Translating gives CASSQDRASHEQFF. The chain is built from TRBV3-1 and TRBJ2-1; D remains ambiguous. From germline, CDR1 is LGHDT and CDR2 YNNKEL (reference sequence). The CDR3 runs to 14 residues. V was shortened by 0 bases and J by 8 bases, with 11 bases between the two germline ends.

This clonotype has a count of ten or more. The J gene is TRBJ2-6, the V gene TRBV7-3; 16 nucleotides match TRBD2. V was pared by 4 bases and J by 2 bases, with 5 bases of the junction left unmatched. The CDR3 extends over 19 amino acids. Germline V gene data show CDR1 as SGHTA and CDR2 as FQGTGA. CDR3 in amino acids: CASSSTGLAGGPGANVLTF. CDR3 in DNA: TGTGCCAGCAGCTCCACGGGACTAGCGGGAGGGCCTGGGGCCAACGTCCTGACTTTC.

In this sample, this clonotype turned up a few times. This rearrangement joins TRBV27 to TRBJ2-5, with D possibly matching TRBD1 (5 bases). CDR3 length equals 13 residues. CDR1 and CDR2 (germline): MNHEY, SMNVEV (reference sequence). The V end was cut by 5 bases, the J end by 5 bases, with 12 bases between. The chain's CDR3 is CASSKSRVETQYF. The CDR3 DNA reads TGTGCCAGCAGTAAGTCCAGGGTCGAGACCCAGTACTTC.

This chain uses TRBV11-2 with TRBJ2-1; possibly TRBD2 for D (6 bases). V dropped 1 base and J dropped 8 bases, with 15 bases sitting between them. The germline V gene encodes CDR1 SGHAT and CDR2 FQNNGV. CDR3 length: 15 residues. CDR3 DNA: TGTGCCAGCAGCTTAGTCGGGGGACCTAACTATGAGCAGTTCTTC. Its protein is CASSLVGGPNYEQFF.

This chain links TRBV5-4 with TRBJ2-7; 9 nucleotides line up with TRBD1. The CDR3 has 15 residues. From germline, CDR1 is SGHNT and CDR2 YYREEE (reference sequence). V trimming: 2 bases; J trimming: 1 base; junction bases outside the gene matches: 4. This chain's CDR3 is CASSLGTGLSYEQYF. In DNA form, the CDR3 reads TGTGCCAGCAGCTTAGGGACAGGGCTTTCCTACGAGCAGTACTTC.

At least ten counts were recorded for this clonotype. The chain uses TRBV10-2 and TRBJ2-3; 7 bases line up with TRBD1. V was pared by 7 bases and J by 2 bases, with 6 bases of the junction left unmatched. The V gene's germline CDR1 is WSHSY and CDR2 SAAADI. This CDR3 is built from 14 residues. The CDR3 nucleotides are TGCGCCAGCATGGACAGGCGTATCACAGATACGCAGTATTTT. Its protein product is CASMDRRITDTQYF.

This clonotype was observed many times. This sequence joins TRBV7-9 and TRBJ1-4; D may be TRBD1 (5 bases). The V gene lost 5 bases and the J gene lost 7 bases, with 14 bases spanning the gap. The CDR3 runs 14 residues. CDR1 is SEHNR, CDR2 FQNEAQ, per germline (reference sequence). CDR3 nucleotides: TGTGCCAGCAGCCGGGTCCAGGGAGGTGAAAAACTGTTTTTT. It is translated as CASSRVQGGEKLFF. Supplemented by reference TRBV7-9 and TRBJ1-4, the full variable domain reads DTGVSQNPRHKITKRGQNVTFRCDPISEHNRLYWYRQTLGQGPEFLTYFQNEAQLEKSRLLSDRFSAERPKGSFSTLEIQRTEQGDSAMYLCASSRVQGGEKLFFGSGTQLSVL.

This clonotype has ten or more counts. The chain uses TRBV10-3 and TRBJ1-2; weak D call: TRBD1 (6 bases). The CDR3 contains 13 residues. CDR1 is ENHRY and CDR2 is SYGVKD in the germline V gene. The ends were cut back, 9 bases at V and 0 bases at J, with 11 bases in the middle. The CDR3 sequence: CAIRTEANYGYTF. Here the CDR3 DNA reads TGTGCCATTAGGACAGAAGCTAACTATGGCTACACCTTC.

CDR3 DNA sequence: TGTGCCTGGAGTAGCGGGAATCCTTACAATGAGCAGTTCTTC. It yields the protein CAWSSGNPYNEQFF. The rearrangement links TRBV30 to TRBJ2-1; 7 bases are a match to TRBD2. Trimming took 2 bases from V and 4 from J; bases not matched to a gene: 5. Germline lookup yields CDR1 GTSNPN and CDR2 SVGIG (reference sequence). There are 14 residues in the CDR3. Complete variable domain (other parts from reference TRBV30 and TRBJ2-1): SQTIHQWPATLVQPVGSPLSLECTVEGTSNPNLYWYRQAAGRGLQLLFYSVGIGQISSEVPQNLSASRPQDRQFILSSKKLLLSDSGFYLCAWSSGNPYNEQFFGPGTRLTVL.

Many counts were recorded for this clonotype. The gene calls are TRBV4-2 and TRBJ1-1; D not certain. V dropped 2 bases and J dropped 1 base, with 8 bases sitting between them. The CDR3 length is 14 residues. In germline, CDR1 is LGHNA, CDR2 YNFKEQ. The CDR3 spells CASSQQVTNTEAFF. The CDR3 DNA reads TGTGCCAGCAGCCAACAGGTGACGAACACTGAAGCTTTCTTT.

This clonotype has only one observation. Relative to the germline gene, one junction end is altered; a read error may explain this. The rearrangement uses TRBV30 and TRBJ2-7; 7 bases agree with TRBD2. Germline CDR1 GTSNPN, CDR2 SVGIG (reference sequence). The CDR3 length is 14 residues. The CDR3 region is CARSFGGSINEQYF. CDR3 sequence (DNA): TGTGCCCGGAGTTTCGGCGGGAGCATCAACGAGCAGTACTTC. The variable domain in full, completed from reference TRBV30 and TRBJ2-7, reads SQTIHQWPATLVQPVGSPLSLECTVEGTSNPNLYWYRQAAGRGLQLLFYSVGIGQISSEVPQNLSASRPQDRQFILSSKKLLLSDSGFYLCARSFGGSINEQYFGPGTRLTVT.

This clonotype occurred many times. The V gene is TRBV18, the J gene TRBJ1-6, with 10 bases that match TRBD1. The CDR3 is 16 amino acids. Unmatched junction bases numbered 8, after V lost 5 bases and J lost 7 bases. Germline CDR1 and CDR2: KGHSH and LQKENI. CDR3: CASSEYRDRGNSPLHF. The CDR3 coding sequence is TGTGCCAGCTCAGAATACCGGGACAGGGGAAATTCACCCCTCCACTTT.

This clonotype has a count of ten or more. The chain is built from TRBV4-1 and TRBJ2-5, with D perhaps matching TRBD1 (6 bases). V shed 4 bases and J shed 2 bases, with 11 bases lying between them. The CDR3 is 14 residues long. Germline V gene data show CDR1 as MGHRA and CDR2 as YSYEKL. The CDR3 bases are TGCGCCAGCAGCCTAGCCGGGACACAAGAGACCCAGTACTTC. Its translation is CASSLAGTQETQYF.

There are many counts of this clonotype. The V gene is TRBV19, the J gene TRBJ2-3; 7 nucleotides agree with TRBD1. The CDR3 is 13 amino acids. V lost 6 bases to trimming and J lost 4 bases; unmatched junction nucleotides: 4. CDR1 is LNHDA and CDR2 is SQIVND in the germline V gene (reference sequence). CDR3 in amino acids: CASSVQGSDTQYF. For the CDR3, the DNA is TGTGCCAGTAGCGTACAGGGGTCAGATACGCAGTATTTT.

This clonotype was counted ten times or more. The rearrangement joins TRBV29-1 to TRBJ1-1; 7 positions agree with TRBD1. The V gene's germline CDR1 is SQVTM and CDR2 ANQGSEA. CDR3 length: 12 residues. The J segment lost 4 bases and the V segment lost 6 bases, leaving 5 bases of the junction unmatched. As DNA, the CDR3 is TGCAGCGTGGGACAGTCGAGCACTGAAGCTTTCTTT. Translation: CSVGQSSTEAFF.

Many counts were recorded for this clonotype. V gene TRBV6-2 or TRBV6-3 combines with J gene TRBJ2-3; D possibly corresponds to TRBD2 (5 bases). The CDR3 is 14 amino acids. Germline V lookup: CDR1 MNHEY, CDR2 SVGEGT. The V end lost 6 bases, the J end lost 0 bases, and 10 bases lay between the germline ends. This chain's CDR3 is CASRLARSTDTQYF. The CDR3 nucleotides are TGTGCCAGCAGGCTAGCACGGAGCACAGATACGCAGTATTTT.

The DNA of the CDR3 is TGCGCCAGCAGCTTGGCGGCAGGGACGAAGTATGAAAAACTGTTTTTT. Translated: CASSLAAGTKYEKLFF. The chain has TRBV5-1 and TRBJ1-4, with a possible D match to TRBD1 (5 bases). Between the trimmed V and J ends, which lost 0 bases and 6 bases, there was a span of 15 bases. CDR1 is SGHRS and CDR2 is YFSETQ in the germline V gene. This CDR3 has 16 residues.

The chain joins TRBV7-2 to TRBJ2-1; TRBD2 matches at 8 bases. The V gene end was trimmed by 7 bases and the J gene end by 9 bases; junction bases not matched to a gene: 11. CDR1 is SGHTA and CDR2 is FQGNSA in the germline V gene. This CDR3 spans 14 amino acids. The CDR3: CASKSGTSNPEQFF. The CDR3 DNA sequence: TGTGCCAGCAAATCCGGGACTAGTAATCCTGAGCAGTTCTTC.

The CDR3 bases are TGCAGTGCTAGTCGGGAGCTAGGAGGCACAGATACGCAGTATTTT. Amino acid sequence: CSASRELGGTDTQYF. The V and J genes are TRBV20-1 and TRBJ2-3; the D gene is possibly TRBD2 (6 bases). This CDR3 is 15 amino acids long. Trimming shortened V by 3 bases and J by 1 base, and 14 bases separated the two germline ends. CDR1 is DFQATT and CDR2 is SNEGSKA in the germline V gene (reference sequence).

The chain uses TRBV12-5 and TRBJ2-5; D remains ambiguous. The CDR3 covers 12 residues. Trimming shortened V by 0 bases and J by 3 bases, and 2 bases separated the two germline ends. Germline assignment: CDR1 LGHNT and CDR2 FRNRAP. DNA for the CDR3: TGTGCTAGTGGTTTGGTAGAAGAGACCCAGTACTTC. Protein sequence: CASGLVEETQYF.